The 32 T cell receptor beta chains presented below share a single source sample, sequenced in a study of a mutant IDH1 vaccine in newly diagnosed glioma (dated by TCRdb to 2020 to 2023). The time point label here, explained by the study, means: week 35, safety follow-up. Each vaccine dose was 300 ug of a 20-mer mutant IDH1 peptide in Montanide, given subcutaneously with topical imiquimod. Their specific antigens are unknown. The receptor library was made with the immunoSEQ multiplex PCR assay. The table comes from immuneACCESS by way of TCRdb, which keeps in-frame sequences with V and J called. Part of the clones is missing from these tables; in studies checked, under half for an unresolved V gene and the rest for unknown reasons. This sample gives about 32,000 clones in total; around three quarters of them show up just once. The ten largest account for about a tenth of the sample. This specimen consisted of PBMCs, obtained from a glioma patient whose treatment included an IDH1 peptide vaccine. These receptors were obtained from a young woman with glioma. Some clones in this sample may be carry-over from other donors' samples.

This chain connects TRBV5-1 to TRBJ2-3, with 12 bases fitting TRBD2. Germline V gene data show CDR1 as SGHRS and CDR2 as YFSETQ. The CDR3 runs 16 residues. After removal of 4 bases from V and 5 bases from J, the junction contained 8 bases not matched to a gene. The chain's CDR3 is CASSLRLAGARDTQYF. The DNA for the CDR3 is TGCGCCAGCAGCCTAAGACTAGCGGGAGCCAGAGATACGCAGTATTTT.

The rearrangement joins TRBV27 to TRBJ2-3; a weak D match, TRBD2 (6 bases). The germline V and J ends were trimmed by 6 bases and 0 bases, with 10 bases remaining between them. The CDR3 runs to 14 residues. Germline lookup yields CDR1 MNHEY and CDR2 SMNVEV (reference sequence). CDR3 in amino acids: CASRSGVSTDTQYF. The CDR3 bases are TGTGCCAGCAGGTCGGGAGTTAGCACAGATACGCAGTATTTT.

The chain is built from TRBV6-4 and TRBJ1-5; D uncertain. V lost 2 bases and J 3 bases, leaving 11 bases between the germline ends. The V gene's germline CDR1 is MRHNA and CDR2 SNTAGT. The CDR3 length is 15 residues. CDR3 coding DNA: TGTGCCAGCAGTGACGACCGCAACCCCAATCAGCCCCAGCATTTT. It specifies CASSDDRNPNQPQHF.

This chain joins TRBV9 and TRBJ2-1, with D maybe TRBD2 (6 bases). This CDR3 spans 15 amino acids. Trimming shortened V by 0 bases and J by 4 bases, and 11 bases separated the two germline ends. Germline CDR1 reads SGDLS; CDR2 reads YYNGEE. CDR3 region: CASSVGAGIYNEQFF. For the CDR3, the DNA is TGTGCCAGCAGCGTAGGGGCGGGAATATACAATGAGCAGTTCTTC.

V usage is TRBV6-6 and J usage is TRBJ2-3, with TRBD2 identical over 9 bases. Unmatched junction bases numbered 7, after V lost 8 bases and J lost 1 base. The CDR3 extends over 15 amino acids. Looked up from germline, CDR1 is MNHNY and CDR2 is SVGAGI (reference sequence). The CDR3 region has the DNA TGTGCCAGCCTAGCGGGGATGGTGGGCACAGATACGCAGTATTTT. Translating gives CASLAGMVGTDTQYF.

The CDR3 here is CASSLGGGGTEAFF. CDR3 bases: TGCGCCAGCAGCTTGGGAGGGGGAGGAACTGAAGCTTTCTTT. The V gene is TRBV5-1, the J gene TRBJ1-1; D may be TRBD1 (6 bases). Trimming took off 0 bases at V and 5 bases at J, with 11 bases between the two ends. The CDR3 has 14 amino acids. CDR1 is SGHRS, CDR2 YFSETQ, per germline.

This chain uses TRBV7-9 with TRBJ2-1, with 9 bases lining up with TRBD2. Germline V lookup: CDR1 SEHNR, CDR2 FQNEAQ (reference sequence). CDR3 size: 16 residues. V shed 3 bases, J shed 7 bases, and the junction held 10 bases outside the gene matches. The CDR3 bases are TGTGCCAGCAGCTTTCCCGGGACTAGCTTGTGGAATGAGCAGTTCTTC. Translated, it gives CASSFPGTSLWNEQFF.

This clone was seen once. This chain links TRBV30 with TRBJ2-5; 7 bases map to TRBD2. The J segment lost 5 bases and the V segment lost 5 bases, leaving 5 bases of the junction unmatched. Germline V gene lookup returns CDR1 GTSNPN and CDR2 SVGIG (reference sequence). This CDR3 contains 12 residues. In nucleotides, the CDR3 is TGTGCCTGGGAGGCGGGAGTGGAGACCCAGTACTTC. Its translation: CAWEAGVETQYF.

The V gene is TRBV15, the J gene TRBJ2-1; D uncertain. Germline values: CDR1 LNHNV, CDR2 YYDKDF (reference sequence). The CDR3 runs to 13 residues. Trimming stripped 0 bases from V and 8 bases from J, with 8 bases between. The CDR3 DNA reads TGTGCCACCAGCAGAGATTTCGACTATGAGCAGTTCTTC. Its protein product is CATSRDFDYEQFF.

The chain uses TRBV10-1 and TRBJ2-5; D tentatively fits TRBD1 or TRBD2 (5 bases each). CDR3 length: 13 amino acids. From germline, CDR1 is WNHNN and CDR2 SYGVQD (reference sequence). V was trimmed by 2 bases and J by 3 bases, leaving 7 bases between them. In DNA form, the CDR3 reads TGCGCCAGCAGTGAGGAGGGGAAAGAGACCCAGTACTTC. It encodes CASSEEGKETQYF.

J is TRBJ1-2 and V is TRBV6-5, with D hard to call. Trimming left V 0 bases short and J 1 base short, with 6 bases between. Germline V lookup: CDR1 MNHEY, CDR2 SVGAGI. The CDR3 extends over 14 amino acids. The CDR3 nucleotides are TGTGCCAGCAGTTACTCGCCCCGTAACTATGGCTACACCTTC. Translated: CASSYSPRNYGYTF.

The chain carries TRBV10-1 and TRBJ1-1; TRBD1 matches at 9 bases. Germline V gene sequence: CDR1 WNHNN, CDR2 SYGVQD (reference sequence). The CDR3 has 17 amino acids. Unmatched junction bases numbered 12, after V lost 6 bases and J lost 1 base. The CDR3 sequence: CASRRTGGFDPNTEAFF. The CDR3 coding sequence is TGCGCCAGCAGGCGAACAGGGGGCTTCGATCCGAACACTGAAGCTTTCTTT.

This chain uses TRBV19 with TRBJ2-7, with 11 bases fitting TRBD1. This CDR3 is built from 15 residues. CDR1 and CDR2 (germline): LNHDA, SQIVND (reference sequence). The junction had 5 bases not matched to a gene; V was cut back by 1 base and J by 6 bases. The CDR3 here is CASSIAPGQGGEQYF. In DNA, the CDR3 is TGTGCCAGTAGTATAGCCCCGGGACAGGGGGGCGAGCAGTACTTC.

This sequence joins TRBV9 and TRBJ1-1; no definite D call. CDR1 SGDLS and CDR2 YYNGEE come from the germline V gene. Trimming left V 3 bases short and J 5 bases short, with 17 bases between. This CDR3 comprises 15 residues. The CDR3 sequence is CASSGNRELRTEAFF. CDR3 coding DNA: TGTGCCAGCAGCGGAAACCGGGAGCTAAGGACTGAAGCTTTCTTT.

The chain recombines TRBV18 with TRBJ2-5, with D possibly TRBD2 on 6 matching bases. Trimming shortened V by 3 bases and J by 2 bases, and 10 bases separated the two germline ends. Germline assignment: CDR1 KGHSH and CDR2 LQKENI. The CDR3 consists of 14 residues. CDR3 nucleotides: TGTGCCAGCTCACCGGGGGAGGTGCAAGAGACCCAGTACTTC. This encodes CASSPGEVQETQYF.

The rearrangement joins TRBV7-8 to TRBJ2-1; 15 nucleotides align to TRBD2. V lost 3 bases, J lost 5 bases, and 8 bases stayed unmatched. Germline assignment: CDR1 SGHVS and CDR2 FQNEAQ. The CDR3 consists of 18 residues. CDR3 nucleotides: TGTGCCAGCAGCTTCTGGACTAGCGGGAGGGTATCCCACAATGAGCAGTTCTTC. Amino acid sequence: CASSFWTSGRVSHNEQFF.

This clone was seen only once. The rearrangement uses TRBV29-1 and TRBJ2-5; D unresolved. With the DNA end fitting TRBJ2-7 better, the J assignment may be wrong. The CDR3 covers 14 residues. Germline values: CDR1 SQVTM, CDR2 ANQGSEA. DNA for the CDR3: TGCAGCGTTGACGGACCTCCACCGTCCTACGAGCAGTACTTC. It encodes CSVDGPPPSYEQYF.

V is TRBV29-1 and J is TRBJ2-7, with D tentatively TRBD1 or TRBD2 (5 bases each). Germline assignment: CDR1 SQVTM and CDR2 ANQGSEA. The V gene lost 6 bases and the J gene lost 6 bases, with 18 bases spanning the gap. This CDR3 has 13 residues. The CDR3 coding sequence is TGCAGCGTGGGCAGAGCGGTGGGGCTCGAGCAGTACTTC. This translates into CSVGRAVGLEQYF.

The rearrangement joins TRBV6-6 to TRBJ2-7; D unresolved. V gave up 1 base and J gave up 5 bases, with 3 bases separating them. The CDR3 has 11 residues. Looked up from germline, CDR1 is MNHNY and CDR2 is SVGAGI (reference sequence). The CDR3 nucleotides are TGTGCCAGCAGTTACTGGCACGAGCAGTACTTC. Translation: CASSYWHEQYF.

This sequence joins TRBV19 and TRBJ2-5; D possibly matches TRBD1 or TRBD2 (5 bases each). The CDR3 is 16 residues long. Per the germline V gene, CDR1 is LNHDA and CDR2 is SQIVND (reference sequence). Trimming removed 0 bases from V and 5 bases from J, with 16 bases in between. The CDR3 coding sequence is TGTGCCAGTAGTATAGATCGGACGGGGCTTTTGGAGACCCAGTACTTC. It codes for CASSIDRTGLLETQYF.

The chain combines TRBV4-1 with TRBJ2-2, with D possibly matching TRBD2 (6 bases). The CDR3 is made up of 15 amino acids. Trimming stripped 6 bases from V and 6 bases from J, with 17 bases between. CDR1 and CDR2 from the germline V gene are MGHRA and YSYEKL. The CDR3 sequence: CASSQRLGLAGELFF. For the CDR3, the DNA is TGCGCCAGCAGTCAGCGACTAGGCCTCGCCGGGGAGCTGTTTTTT.

The J gene is TRBJ2-1, the V gene TRBV29-1, with 11 bases matching TRBD2. The germline V gene encodes CDR1 SQVTM and CDR2 ANQGSEA. This CDR3 spans 15 amino acids. The J segment lost 4 bases and the V segment lost 6 bases, leaving 8 bases of the junction unmatched. The CDR3, as DNA: TGCAGCGTATCCGGGACTAGCGGAACTTACAATGAGCAGTTCTTC. This encodes CSVSGTSGTYNEQFF.

The rearrangement links TRBV6-5 to TRBJ2-2; possibly TRBD1 for D (6 bases). V dropped 7 bases and J dropped 4 bases, with 13 bases sitting between them. There are 14 residues in the CDR3. Germline CDR1 and CDR2: MNHEY and SVGAGI. The CDR3 here is CASNSGQFTGELFF. The CDR3 DNA reads as TGTGCCAGCAACTCCGGACAGTTCACCGGGGAGCTGTTTTTT.

The chain has TRBV5-6 and TRBJ2-7; no definite D call. Trimming took off 5 bases at V and 3 bases at J, with 12 bases between the two ends. The germline V gene encodes CDR1 SGHDT and CDR2 YYEEEE. The CDR3 has 13 amino acids. The chain's CDR3 is CASSPISFYEQYF. The CDR3 coding sequence is TGTGCCAGCAGTCCCATTTCATTCTACGAGCAGTACTTC.

This clone came up a few times. The chain joins TRBV7-8 to TRBJ1-3, with D possibly being TRBD1 (6 bases). The CDR3 has 16 amino acids. Trimming cost V 5 bases and J 0 bases, with 14 bases left between them. CDR1 and CDR2 (germline): SGHVS, FQNEAQ. Written as DNA, the CDR3 is TGTGCCAGCAGCCAAAACACAGGGAGCTCTGGAAACACCATATATTTT. This translates into CASSQNTGSSGNTIYF.

The rearrangement links TRBV18 to TRBJ1-2; maybe TRBD1 (5 bases). Germline V gene sequence: CDR1 KGHSH, CDR2 LQKENI. The CDR3 extends over 17 amino acids. Between the trimmed V and J ends, which lost 3 bases and 8 bases, there was a span of 25 bases. CDR3 in DNA: TGTGCCAGCTCACCCGGAGAGGCAGGGACCCGGGTCTGGGGCTACACCTTC. Translated, it gives CASSPGEAGTRVWGYTF.

The rearrangement uses TRBV6-6 and TRBJ2-7, with TRBD1 matching 7 bases. The CDR3 has 16 amino acids. Germline loops: CDR1 MNHNY, CDR2 SVGAGI (reference sequence). V lost 7 bases and J lost 0; bases outside the gene matches: 12. The CDR3 reads CASTSSLGGISYEQYF. The CDR3 bases are TGTGCCAGCACCTCCTCGCTAGGGGGCATCTCCTACGAGCAGTACTTC.

The chain couples TRBV27 to TRBJ1-2; 8 bases align to TRBD1. Germline CDR1 and CDR2: MNHEY and SMNVEV (reference sequence). The CDR3 spans 13 residues. V gave up 4 bases and J gave up 5 bases; unmatched junction bases: 3. The CDR3 nucleotides read TGTGCCAGCAGTTCGACAGGGGAGTATGGCTACACCTTC. Amino acid sequence: CASSSTGEYGYTF.

This clone was counted a few times. The chain uses TRBV10-1 and TRBJ2-1, with 10 positions matching TRBD1. Trimming removed 2 bases from V and 3 bases from J; junction bases left unmatched: 7. Germline V gene data show CDR1 as WNHNN and CDR2 as SYGVQD (reference sequence). CDR3 length: 17 residues. The CDR3: CASSEGDRGLFYNEQFF. The DNA for the CDR3 is TGCGCCAGCAGTGAGGGGGACAGGGGACTATTCTACAATGAGCAGTTCTTC.

The count of this clone is one. The V and J genes are TRBV4-1 and TRBJ2-7, with 9 bases lining up with TRBD1. CDR1 is MGHRA, CDR2 YSYEKL, per germline. Germline trimming cut 0 bases from V and 5 bases from J; bases unmatched to any gene: 11. The CDR3 length is 17 residues. The CDR3 here is CASSQDYPGQGSHEQYF. The CDR3, as DNA: TGCGCCAGCAGCCAAGATTACCCGGGACAGGGTTCCCACGAGCAGTACTTC.

Only one count was recorded for this clone. This sequence joins TRBV2 and TRBJ2-5, with no clear D. CDR1 and CDR2 (germline): SNHLY, FYNNEI. The V end was cut by 6 bases, the J end by 5 bases, with 13 bases between. This CDR3 comprises 13 residues. CDR3 sequence (DNA): TGTGCCAGCAGAGGCTGGCCCGGGGAGACCCAGTACTTC. It codes for CASRGWPGETQYF.

By share, this clone ranks as medium-sized. This chain joins TRBV11-3 and TRBJ1-1, with D hard to call. CDR3 length: 13 amino acids. Trimming cost V 5 bases and J 4 bases, with 11 bases left between them. CDR1 and CDR2 from the germline V gene are SGHNT and YENEEA. In DNA form, the CDR3 reads TGTGCCAGCAGCCTCACGACCGGCACTGAAGCTTTCTTT. It yields the protein CASSLTTGTEAFF.